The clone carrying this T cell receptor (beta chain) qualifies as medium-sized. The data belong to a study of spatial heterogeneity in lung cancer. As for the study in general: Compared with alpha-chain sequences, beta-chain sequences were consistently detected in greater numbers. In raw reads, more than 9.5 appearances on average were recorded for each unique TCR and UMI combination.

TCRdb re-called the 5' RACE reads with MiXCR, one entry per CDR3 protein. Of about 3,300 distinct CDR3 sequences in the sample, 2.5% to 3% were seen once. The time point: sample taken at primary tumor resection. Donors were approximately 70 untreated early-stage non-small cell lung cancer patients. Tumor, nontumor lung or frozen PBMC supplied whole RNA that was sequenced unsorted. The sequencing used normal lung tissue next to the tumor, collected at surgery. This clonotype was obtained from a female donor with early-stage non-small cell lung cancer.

CDR3 sequence reads: CASSSIAGTSTDTQYF. The CDR3 DNA reads as TGTGCCAGCAGCTCCATAGCGGGGACTAGCACAGATACGCAGTATTTT. This sequence joins TRBV9 and TRBJ2-3; 8 bases are shared with TRBD2. J gave up 0 bases and V 4 bases, and 7 bases lay outside the gene matches. The CDR3 totals 16 residues. Germline CDR1 and CDR2: SGDLS and YYNGEE. The full variable domain, in which reference TRBV9 and TRBJ2-3 provide the parts outside the CDR3, is DSGVTQTPKHLITATGQRVTLRCSPRSGDLSVYWYQQSLDQGLQFLIQYYNGEERAKGNILERFSAQQFPDLHSELNLSSLELGDSALYFCASSSIAGTSTDTQYFGPGTRLTVL.